What follows are 5 T cell receptor beta chains derived from one specimen sequenced in a study of T-cell reconstitution after alpha-beta-depleted transplantation in children. Unique molecular identifiers featured in how the TCRbeta library was prepared. TCRdb passed the PCR reads through MiXCR, listing each CDR3 protein once. The data contain 450,000 to 600,000 distinct CDR3 sequences, less than 35% of them singletons. This specimen was PBMCs from the stem cell graft donor, taken from the stem cell graft. These receptor sequences come from a human donor who donated a stem cell graft to a child with aplastic anemia.

This rearrangement joins TRBV12-3 or TRBV12-4 to TRBJ1-2; 9 nucleotides align to TRBD1. The CDR3 is 15 amino acids. Losses at the gene ends were 5 bases for V and 3 bases for J; bases not matched to a gene: 7. The CDR3 here is CASSPGTGIDYGYTF. For the CDR3, the DNA is TGTGCCAGCAGTCCAGGGACAGGGATAGACTATGGCTACACCTTC.

The chain carries TRBV27 and TRBJ1-1; D is perhaps TRBD1 (6 bases). The CDR3 is 13 amino acids. Trimming removed 7 bases from V and 4 bases from J, with 13 bases in between. In germline, CDR1 is MNHEY, CDR2 SMNVEV (reference sequence). The CDR3 nucleotides are TGTGCCAGCATCAACACAGGGTTCACTGAAGCTTTCTTT. As protein: CASINTGFTEAFF.

This rearrangement joins TRBV20-1 to TRBJ2-1; possible D gene TRBD1, 8 bases. V gave up 5 bases and J gave up 3 bases, with 17 bases separating them. The CDR3 covers 15 residues. Per the germline V gene, CDR1 is DFQATT and CDR2 is SNEGSKA (reference sequence). The DNA of the CDR3 is TGCAGTGCTGGGGAGGGACAGGTTTACTACAATGAGCAGTTCTTC. Amino acids: CSAGEGQVYYNEQFF.

The chain recombines TRBV6-6 with TRBJ2-1, with TRBD2 identical over 7 bases. Germline V gene lookup returns CDR1 MNHNY and CDR2 SVGAGI (reference sequence). The V segment lost 7 bases and the J segment 8 bases; nucleotides outside the gene matches: 8. The CDR3 is 13 residues long. The CDR3, as DNA: TGTGCCAGCACCTTCCCGGGAGGAGATGAGCAGTTCTTC. This gives the protein CASTFPGGDEQFF.

This clonotype was seen more than once but under ten times. CDR3 region: CSATTEIKVYGYTF. For the CDR3, the DNA is TGCAGTGCAACGACAGAAATTAAAGTCTATGGCTACACCTTC. The chain employs TRBV20-1 and TRBJ1-2; possible D gene TRBD1, 5 bases. Germline values: CDR1 DFQATT, CDR2 SNEGSKA (reference sequence). The CDR3 sequence is 14 residues long. Trimming shortened V by 6 bases and J by 4 bases, and 18 bases separated the two germline ends.